These 20 T cell receptor beta chains originate from one sample sequenced in a study of blood T cell repertoires in COVID-19. The assay was immunoSEQ multiplex PCR, and TCRdb's table has in-frame clones only and misses some. The sample lists 130,000 to 150,000 clones; around 82% were seen once. Material: peripheral blood. These TCRs come from a man in his 60s with active or convalescent COVID-19.

This sequence joins TRBV6-1 and TRBJ2-1, with 12 bases that match TRBD2. This CDR3 has 17 residues. Germline V gives CDR1 MNHNS, CDR2 SASEGT. V lost 4 bases, J lost 5 bases, and 9 bases stayed unmatched. The CDR3 DNA sequence: TGTGCCAGCAGTGCATTGACTAGCGGGAGAAGCAACAATGAGCAGTTCTTC. Translated: CASSALTSGRSNNEQFF.

The chain couples TRBV11-3 to TRBJ2-3; 11 positions match TRBD2. Germline-derived CDR1 and CDR2 are SGHNT and YENEEA. CDR3 length: 20 amino acids. The V gene end was trimmed by 2 bases and the J gene end by 0 bases; junction bases not matched to a gene: 13. The CDR3 DNA reads as TGTGCCAGCAGCTTAAAGAGACTAGCGGGATGGCTTCCGAGCACAGATACGCAGTATTTT. Its translation is CASSLKRLAGWLPSTDTQYF.

This clone was seen a few times. V gene TRBV3-1 (or the pseudogene TRBV3-2) combines with J gene TRBJ2-1, with no clear D. The V end lost 1 base, the J end lost 7 bases, and 5 bases lay between the germline ends. The CDR3 sequence is 12 residues long. CDR1 LGHDT and CDR2 YNNKEL come from the germline V gene (reference sequence). Here the CDR3 reads CASSQVVNEQFF. In DNA, the CDR3 is TGTGCCAGCAGCCAAGTAGTAAATGAGCAGTTCTTC.

There are a few counts of this clone. The rearrangement uses TRBV5-8 and TRBJ1-1; no definite D call. The ends were cut back, 4 bases at V and 8 bases at J, with 15 bases in the middle. The CDR3 runs to 13 residues. CDR1 SGHTS and CDR2 YDEGEE come from the germline V gene. Here the CDR3 reads CASSPAGGPEAFF. The CDR3, as DNA: TGTGCCAGCAGCCCTGCTGGAGGGCCCGAAGCTTTCTTT.

With regard to this clone: At one end the junction does not follow the germline gene, possibly because of a read error. The J gene is TRBJ2-3, the V gene TRBV18; 7 bases agree with TRBD2. This CDR3 has 14 amino acids. CDR1 and CDR2 (germline): KGHSH, LQKENI. The CDR3 sequence: CASSPPTSRDTQYF. DNA of the CDR3: TGTGCCAGCTCACCACCGACTAGCAGAGATACGCAGTATTTT.

This chain joins TRBV5-1 and TRBJ2-1; 10 positions match TRBD2. Germline V gene sequence: CDR1 SGHRS, CDR2 YFSETQ. The J segment lost 10 bases and the V segment lost 0 bases, leaving 7 bases of the junction unmatched. CDR3 length: 15 residues. Written as DNA, the CDR3 is TGCGCCAGCAGCTTGGAGCTAGCGGGAGTCGAAGAGCAGTTCTTC. Amino acid sequence: CASSLELAGVEEQFF.

This clone was detected once. V and J are TRBV27 and TRBJ1-5, with 8 positions matching TRBD1. CDR3 size: 15 residues. Germline-derived CDR1 and CDR2 are MNHEY and SMNVEV (reference sequence). V shed 6 bases and J 0 bases; nucleotides not matched to a gene: 4. CDR3 residues: CASSRTGYSNQPQHF. In nucleotides, the CDR3 is TGTGCCAGCAGCCGGACAGGGTATAGCAATCAGCCCCAGCATTTT.

This rearrangement joins TRBV4-2 to TRBJ1-4; 8 nucleotides align to TRBD1. Trimming at V came to 4 bases and at J to 5 bases, leaving 0 bases not matched to a gene. Germline V gives CDR1 LGHNA, CDR2 YNFKEQ. The CDR3 consists of 13 residues. The DNA of the CDR3 is TGTGCCAGCAGCCGACAGGGGAATGAAAAACTGTTTTTT. Protein sequence: CASSRQGNEKLFF.

This chain links TRBV4-2 with TRBJ1-4; 8 positions agree with TRBD1. The CDR3 loop spans 17 amino acids. V shed 5 bases and J 0 bases; nucleotides not matched to a gene: 8. The germline V gene encodes CDR1 LGHNA and CDR2 YNFKEQ. The CDR3 region has the DNA TGTGCCAGCAGCTTGCAGGGGGCGGGTGCAACTAATGAAAAACTGTTTTTT. Its protein product is CASSLQGAGATNEKLFF.

This clone turned up a few times. The genes are TRBV10-3 and TRBJ1-1; D is undetermined. CDR1 is ENHRY, CDR2 SYGVKD, per germline. The CDR3 sequence is 12 residues long. The V end lost 3 bases, the J end lost 6 bases, and 8 bases lay between the germline ends. Here the CDR3 DNA reads TGTGCCATCAGTGACGTCCCCCCTGAAGCTTTCTTT. Encoded protein: CAISDVPPEAFF.

The CDR3, as DNA: TGTGCCAGCAGTCGCCCCCGAGGGGGCGCTTACAATGAGCAGTTCTTC. Translation: CASSRPRGGAYNEQFF. The chain is built from TRBV27 and TRBJ2-1; TRBD1 matches 7 bases. The CDR3 spans 16 residues. CDR1 is MNHEY and CDR2 is SMNVEV in the germline V gene (reference sequence). V gave up 5 bases and J gave up 4 bases; unmatched junction bases: 11.

The chain uses TRBV5-4 and TRBJ2-2, with D possibly being TRBD1 (7 bases). V shed 6 bases and J shed 7 bases, with 16 bases lying between them. Germline V gene sequence: CDR1 SGHNT, CDR2 YYREEE (reference sequence). The CDR3 sequence is 14 residues long. As DNA, the CDR3 is TGTGCCAGCACCTCAGGGGGGACCGTCGGGGAGCTGTTTTTT. It is translated as CASTSGGTVGELFF.

This chain uses TRBV28 with TRBJ1-3; TRBD1 might be the D (6 bases). Germline V lookup: CDR1 MDHEN, CDR2 SYDVKM. This CDR3 is built from 16 residues. V lost 7 bases to trimming and J lost 1 base, with 17 bases between them. The CDR3 DNA reads as TGTGCCAGCACCCTCGTGGACAGTCCGTCTGGAAACACCATATATTTT. This translates into CASTLVDSPSGNTIYF.

This clone was observed a few times. The chain carries TRBV20-1 and TRBJ2-1; 12 bases line up with TRBD2. The CDR3 totals 15 residues. Trimming cost V 3 bases and J 1 base; bases outside gene matches: 1. Germline V gives CDR1 DFQATT, CDR2 SNEGSKA (reference sequence). Written as DNA, the CDR3 is TGCAGTGCTAGTGGACTAGCGGGATCCTACAATGAGCAGTTCTTC. Its protein product is CSASGLAGSYNEQFF.

This rearrangement joins TRBV12-3 or TRBV12-4 to TRBJ1-6; the D is unclear. The length of the CDR3 is 12 residues. V dropped 10 bases and J dropped 8 bases, with 12 bases sitting between them. The CDR3 reads CATRTGDSPLHF. The CDR3 nucleotides are TGTGCCACCAGGACGGGTGATTCACCCCTCCACTTT.

In its sample, this clone was seen once. The rearrangement links TRBV19 to TRBJ2-4; D is perhaps TRBD1 (7 bases). The CDR3 sequence is 14 residues long. Trimming removed 4 bases from V and 7 bases from J, with 14 bases in between. Germline CDR1 and CDR2: LNHDA and SQIVND (reference sequence). The CDR3 reads CASSTSGGGNIQYF. For the CDR3, the DNA is TGTGCCAGTAGTACCTCAGGGGGAGGCAACATTCAGTACTTC.

The CDR3 is CATRPGTGAPGELFF. CDR3 in DNA: TGCGCCACCCGACCCGGGACAGGGGCCCCCGGGGAGCTGTTTTTT. The V gene is TRBV5-1, the J gene TRBJ2-2; 10 positions match TRBD1. CDR1 is SGHRS and CDR2 is YFSETQ in the germline V gene. The CDR3 length is 15 residues. With 9 bases clipped from V and 6 bases from J, the junction kept 11 bases outside the gene matches.

V usage is TRBV6-2 or TRBV6-3 and J usage is TRBJ1-2, with 7 bases identical to TRBD1. There are 12 residues in the CDR3. Germline V gene data show CDR1 as MNHEY and CDR2 as SVGEGT. With V trimmed by 5 bases and J by 6 bases, 3 bases remained unmatched. The CDR3 loop is CASSPGGHGYTF. As DNA, the CDR3 is TGTGCCAGCAGTCCAGGGGGTCATGGCTACACCTTC.

The chain couples TRBV28 to TRBJ2-5, with 8 bases fitting TRBD1. CDR1 is MDHEN, CDR2 SYDVKM, per germline. The CDR3 length is 14 residues. J gave up 5 bases and V 2 bases, and 4 bases lay outside the gene matches. In DNA, the CDR3 is TGTGCCAGCAGTTTACCAGGGGGCGGGGAGACCCAGTACTTC. Its translation: CASSLPGGGETQYF. Filled out from reference TRBV28 and TRBJ2-5, the complete variable domain reads DVKVTQSSRYLVKRTGEKVFLECVQDMDHENMFWYRQDPGLGLRLIYFSYDVKMKEKGDIPEGYSVSREKKERFSLILESASTNQTSMYLCASSLPGGGETQYFGPGTRLLVL.

CDR3 in DNA: TGTGCCAGCAGTGACGGGGGGGGCTTCTTGTATCGCAATCAGCCCCAGCATTTT. Residues: CASSDGGGFLYRNQPQHF. J is TRBJ1-5 and V is TRBV6-1, with D tentatively TRBD1 (6 bases). Deletions cut 3 bases from V and 2 bases from J, with 20 bases between. CDR3 length: 18 amino acids. Germline CDR1 and CDR2: MNHNS and SASEGT.